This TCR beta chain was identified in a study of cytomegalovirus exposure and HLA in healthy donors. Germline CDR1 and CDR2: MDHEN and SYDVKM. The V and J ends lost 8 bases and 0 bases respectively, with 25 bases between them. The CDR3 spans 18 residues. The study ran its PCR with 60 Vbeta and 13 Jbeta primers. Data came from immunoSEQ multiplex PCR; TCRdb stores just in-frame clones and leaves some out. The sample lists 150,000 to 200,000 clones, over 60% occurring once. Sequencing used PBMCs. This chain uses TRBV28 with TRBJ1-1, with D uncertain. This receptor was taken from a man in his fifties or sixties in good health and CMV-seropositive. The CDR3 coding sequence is TGTGCCAGCCGTCAGTTTACTAGAATAGGGATCATGAACACTGAAGCTTTCTTT. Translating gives CASRQFTRIGIMNTEAFF.